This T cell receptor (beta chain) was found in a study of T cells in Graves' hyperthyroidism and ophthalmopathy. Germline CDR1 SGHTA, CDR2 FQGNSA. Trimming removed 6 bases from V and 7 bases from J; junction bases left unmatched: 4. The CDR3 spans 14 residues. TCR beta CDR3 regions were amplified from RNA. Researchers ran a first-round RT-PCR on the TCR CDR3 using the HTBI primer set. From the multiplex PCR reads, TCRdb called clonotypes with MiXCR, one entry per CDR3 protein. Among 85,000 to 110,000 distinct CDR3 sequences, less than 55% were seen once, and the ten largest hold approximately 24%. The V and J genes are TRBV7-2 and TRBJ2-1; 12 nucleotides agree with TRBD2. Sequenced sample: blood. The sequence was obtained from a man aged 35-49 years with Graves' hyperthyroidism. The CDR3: CASRRLAGGNEQFF. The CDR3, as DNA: TGTGCCAGCAGACGCCTAGCGGGAGGGAATGAGCAGTTCTTC. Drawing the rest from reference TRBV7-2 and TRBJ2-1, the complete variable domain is GAGVSQSPSNKVTEKGKDVELRCDPISGHTALYWYRQSLGQGLEFLIYFQGNSAPDKSGLPSDRFSAERTGGSVSTLTIQRTQQEDSAVYLCASRRLAGGNEQFFGPGTRLTVL.